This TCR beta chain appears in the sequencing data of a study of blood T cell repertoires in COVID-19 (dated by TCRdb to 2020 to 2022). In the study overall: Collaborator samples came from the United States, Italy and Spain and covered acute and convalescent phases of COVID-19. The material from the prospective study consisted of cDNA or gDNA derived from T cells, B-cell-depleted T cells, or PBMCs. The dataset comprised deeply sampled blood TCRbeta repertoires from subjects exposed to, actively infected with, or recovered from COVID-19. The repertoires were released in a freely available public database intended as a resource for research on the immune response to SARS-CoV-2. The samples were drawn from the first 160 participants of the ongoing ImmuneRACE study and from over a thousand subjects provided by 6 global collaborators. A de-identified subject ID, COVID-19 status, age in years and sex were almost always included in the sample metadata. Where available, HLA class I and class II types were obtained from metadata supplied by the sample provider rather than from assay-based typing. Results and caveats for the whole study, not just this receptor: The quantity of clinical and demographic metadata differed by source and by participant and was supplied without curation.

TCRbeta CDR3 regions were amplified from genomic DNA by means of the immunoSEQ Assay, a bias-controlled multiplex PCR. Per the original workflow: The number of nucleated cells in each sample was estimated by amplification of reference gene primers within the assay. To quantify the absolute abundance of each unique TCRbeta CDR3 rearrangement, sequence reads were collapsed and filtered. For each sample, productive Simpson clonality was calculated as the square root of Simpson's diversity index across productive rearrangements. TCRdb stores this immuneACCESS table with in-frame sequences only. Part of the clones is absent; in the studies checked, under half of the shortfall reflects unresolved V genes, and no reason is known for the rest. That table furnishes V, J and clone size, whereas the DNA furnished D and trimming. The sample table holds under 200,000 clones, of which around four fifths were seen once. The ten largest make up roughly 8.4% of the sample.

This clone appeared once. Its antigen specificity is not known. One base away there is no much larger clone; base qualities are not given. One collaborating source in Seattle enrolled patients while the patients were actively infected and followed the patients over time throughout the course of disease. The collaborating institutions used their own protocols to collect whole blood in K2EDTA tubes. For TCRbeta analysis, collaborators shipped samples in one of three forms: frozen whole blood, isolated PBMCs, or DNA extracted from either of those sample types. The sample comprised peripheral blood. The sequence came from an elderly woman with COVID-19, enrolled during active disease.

CDR3 sequence: CASSQGVRDTEAFF. The DNA sequence follows: TGCGCCAGCAGTCAGGGGGTGAGGGACACTGAAGCTTTCTTT. The chain is assembled from TRBV5-1 and TRBJ1-1; 7 of the junction bases match TRBD1. Trimming removed 5 bases from V and 3 bases from J; the gene matches leave 7 bases unexplained. From its cysteine to its phenylalanine, the CDR3 spans 14 amino acids. The sequence is cut down to CDR3 DNA, 42 bases in frame from base 1. Looking up the germline V gene yields CDR1 SGHRS and CDR2 YFSETQ.